This TCR beta chain was found in a study of blood T cell repertoires in COVID-19. Study-wide background: Both acute and convalescent COVID-19 samples were obtained from the United States, Italy and Spain. T cells, B-cell-depleted T cells, or PBMCs provided the cDNA or gDNA that served as material.

Germline CDR1 and CDR2: SGHTA and FQGNSA. The CDR3 is 14 amino acids. The V end lost 4 bases, the J end lost 0 bases, and 9 bases lay between the germline ends. As originally analysed: Estimation of nucleated cell counts was performed using reference gene primer amplification. Assay used: immunoSEQ multiplex PCR; TCRdb lists only in-frame clones, some missing. That table supplies the V and J calls and clone size; D and trimming were determined from the DNA. The sample has more than 65,000 clones; about 90% are singletons. This chain uses TRBV7-2 with TRBJ1-1; a weak D match, TRBD1 (5 bases). This clonotype was obtained from a human donor in a cohort sampled during active COVID-19. Sample: peripheral blood. CDR3 bases: TGTGCCAGCAGCTATAGGGGCTTGAACACTGAAGCTTTCTTT. This gives the protein CASSYRGLNTEAFF.